This T cell receptor (beta chain) stems from a study of T-cell reconstitution after alpha-beta-depleted transplantation in children. Study-level points and caveats: At day 60, the high TCRbeta diversity found in some patients originated from recipient T cells and thymic progenitors that had survived. Roughly two months post-transplant, alpha-beta T cells reportedly originated from several hundred graft clones that had expanded. T-cell numbers and diversity one year post-transplant derived largely from freshly generated T cells.

Notes on this clonotype: No antigen is known for it.

Preparation of the TCRbeta library involved a method that used unique molecular identifiers. TCRdb called the PCR reads again in MiXCR, with one record for every CDR3 protein. The repertoire holds fewer than 450,000 distinct CDR3 sequences, around 15% seen once, with approximately 44% in the top ten. The sequencing used PBMCs, mostly from graft donor cells, collected 360 days after TCRalphabeta/CD19-depleted stem cell transplant. The receptor's source is a male patient between 2 and 9 years old who had a stem cell transplant for acute lymphoblastic leukemia, so the T cells may come from the graft donor.

CDR3 in amino acids: CASSRDRGGNQPQHF. CDR3 bases: TGTGCCAGCAGTCGCGACAGGGGTGGCAATCAGCCCCAGCATTTT. The J gene is TRBJ1-5, the V gene TRBV6-2 or TRBV6-3, with TRBD1 matching over 8 bases. The CDR3 length is 15 residues. Germline assignment: CDR1 MNHEY and CDR2 SVGEGT. Unmatched junction bases numbered 5, after V lost 5 bases and J lost 2 bases.